The source of this T cell receptor (beta chain) is a study of T-cell reconstitution after alpha-beta-depleted transplantation in children. The CDR3 runs to 15 residues. Losses at the gene ends were 6 bases for V and 3 bases for J; bases not matched to a gene: 6. CDR1 is KGHSH and CDR2 is LQKENI in the germline V gene. Turning to this clonotype: The antigen is undetermined.

Unique molecular identifiers featured in how the TCRbeta library was prepared. TCRdb processed the PCR reads anew with MiXCR; each CDR3 protein has one entry. The sample consists of about 900,000 distinct CDR3 sequences, 25% to 35% of them appearing once. General study results and limits: From surviving recipient T cells and thymic progenitors came the high day-60 TCRbeta diversity observed in some patients. Several hundred graft clones that had expanded were reportedly the source of alpha-beta T cells about two months after transplant.

The chain recombines TRBV18 with TRBJ2-2; 8 nucleotides match TRBD1. Sample: PBMCs, mostly from graft donor cells, taken 360 days after TCRalphabeta/CD19-depleted stem cell transplant. This TCR was recovered from a boy in the first two years of life who had a stem cell transplant for SCID, so the T cells may come from the graft donor. CDR3 sequence reads: CASSSRGQYTGELFF. The CDR3 nucleotides read TGTGCCAGCTCGTCCAGGGGGCAGTACACCGGGGAGCTGTTTTTT. The whole variable domain, remainder taken from reference TRBV18 and TRBJ2-2, is NAGVMQNPRHLVRRRGQEARLRCSPMKGHSHVYWYRQLPEEGLKFMVYLQKENIIDESGMPKERFSAEFPKEGPSILRIQQVVRGDSAAYFCASSSRGQYTGELFFGEGSRLTVL.